The 28 T cell receptor beta chains below were found in one sample sequenced in a study of human T cells and chemical hapten exposure. TCRdb independently ran MiXCR on the RACE reads; one entry per CDR3 protein. This table has 180,000 or so distinct CDR3 sequences, about 15% appearing once. Documented time point: patch test 1, 2 weeks after DPC sensitization. Treatment described: therapeutic diphenylcyclopropenone sensitization with weekly scalp DPC. The sequences come from whole blood, collected in connection with sensitization to the hapten diphenylcyclopropenone (DPC). These receptors were taken from a woman aged 25 to 39 with alopecia areata. Some clones in this sample may be carry-over from other donors' samples.

This sequence joins TRBV5-1 and TRBJ1-3, with D possibly being TRBD1 (5 bases). Trimming took off 0 bases at V and 8 bases at J, with 12 bases between the two ends. This CDR3 contains 14 residues. Germline V lookup: CDR1 SGHRS, CDR2 YFSETQ. The CDR3, as DNA: TGCGCCAGCAGCTTGGCCCCAGGGCTGGACACCATATATTTT. Translating it yields CASSLAPGLDTIYF.

The CDR3 spells CASSDARGLSTDTQYF. CDR3 nucleotide sequence: TGCGCCAGCAGTGACGCTCGAGGTCTAAGCACAGATACGCAGTATTTT. The chain links TRBV10-1 to TRBJ2-3; D is ambiguous. The germline V gene has CDR1 WNHNN and CDR2 SYGVQD (reference sequence). V lost 3 bases and J 0 bases, leaving 13 bases between the germline ends. CDR3 length equals 16 residues.

The V and J genes are TRBV7-2 and TRBJ1-3; TRBD1 agrees at 11 bases. The CDR3 has 19 amino acids. Germline trimming cut 0 bases from V and 1 base from J; bases unmatched to any gene: 8. The germline V gene encodes CDR1 SGHTA and CDR2 FQGNSA. Written as DNA, the CDR3 is TGTGCCAGCAGCTTAGCCCCGGGACAGGGGGAATTTTCTGGAAACACCATATATTTT. It encodes CASSLAPGQGEFSGNTIYF.

This clonotype was seen only a few times. The V call is TRBV20-1, the J call TRBJ2-2; 8 nucleotides match TRBD2. The CDR3 sequence is 15 residues long. The germline CDR1 and CDR2 sequences are DFQATT and SNEGSKA (reference sequence). V lost 1 base, J lost 4 bases, and 5 bases stayed unmatched. CDR3 coding DNA: TGCAGTGCTAGAGTGGCGGGAGGCGTCACCGGGGAGCTGTTTTTT. It specifies CSARVAGGVTGELFF.

The chain employs TRBV27 and TRBJ2-6; possible D gene TRBD2, 5 bases. From germline, CDR1 is MNHEY and CDR2 SMNVEV (reference sequence). V was clipped by 3 bases and J by 1 base, with 7 bases between them. The CDR3 has 15 residues. The CDR3 loop reads CASSLRESGANVLTF. CDR3 bases: TGTGCCAGCAGTTTGAGGGAGTCTGGGGCCAACGTCCTGACTTTC.

There are many counts of this clonotype. The J gene is TRBJ1-5, the V gene TRBV6-5, with D hard to call. CDR3 length: 14 amino acids. CDR1 and CDR2 from the germline V gene are MNHEY and SVGAGI. Between the trimmed V and J ends, which lost 0 bases and 6 bases, there was a span of 9 bases. The CDR3 DNA follows: TGTGCCAGCAGTTACTCGATCAGTGGTCAGCCCCAGCATTTT. It translates to CASSYSISGQPQHF.

This chain connects TRBV25-1 to TRBJ2-5, with D perhaps TRBD2 (5 bases). CDR3 length: 14 amino acids. Trimming cost V 1 base and J 2 bases, with 8 bases left between them. The V gene's germline CDR1 is MGHDK and CDR2 SYGVNS. The CDR3 bases are TGTGCCAGCAGTGAATCGGAGGCGCAAGAGACCCAGTACTTC. Its translation is CASSESEAQETQYF.

This clonotype was observed many times. The chain carries TRBV6-6 and TRBJ1-4; TRBD1 matches at 10 bases. Germline lookup yields CDR1 MNHNY and CDR2 SVGAGI (reference sequence). The CDR3 spans 15 residues. After removal of 7 bases from V and 7 bases from J, the junction contained 9 bases not matched to a gene. The CDR3: CASKARGQGVEKLFF. The CDR3 nucleotides are TGTGCCAGCAAAGCCCGCGGACAGGGGGTTGAAAAACTGTTTTTT.

The chain combines TRBV6-2 or TRBV6-3 with TRBJ1-1; 9 bases are shared with TRBD1. CDR1 and CDR2 from the germline V gene are MNHEY and SVGEGT. The CDR3 covers 14 residues. With 0 bases clipped from V and 6 bases from J, the junction kept 2 bases outside the gene matches. The CDR3 DNA reads as TGTGCCAGCAGTTACTCGCGGACAGGGGCTGAAGCTTTCTTT. This sequence encodes CASSYSRTGAEAFF.

This clonotype has only a few counts. This chain uses TRBV20-1 with TRBJ2-1, with unresolved D. Trimming stripped 2 bases from V and 11 bases from J, with 13 bases between. The CDR3 covers 12 residues. Germline V gene sequence: CDR1 DFQATT, CDR2 SNEGSKA (reference sequence). This chain's CDR3 is CSARRPGAKQFF. In nucleotides, the CDR3 is TGCAGTGCTAGAAGACCGGGCGCGAAGCAGTTCTTC.

This clonotype was counted many times. This sequence joins TRBV6-2 or TRBV6-3 and TRBJ1-5; 7 bases are a match to TRBD1. Trimming removed 8 bases from V and 3 bases from J; junction bases left unmatched: 7. This CDR3 has 14 amino acids. Germline lookup yields CDR1 MNHEY and CDR2 SVGEGT. This chain's CDR3 is CASDTGDVNQPQHF. CDR3 sequence (DNA): TGTGCCAGCGATACAGGGGACGTCAATCAGCCCCAGCATTTT.

This clonotype was observed a few times. V usage is TRBV12-3 or TRBV12-4 and J usage is TRBJ2-7, with D tentatively TRBD1 (6 bases). The V gene lost 6 bases and the J gene lost 7 bases, with 16 bases spanning the gap. This CDR3 has 13 residues. In DNA, the CDR3 is TGTGCCAGCAGCCGACAGGAGTCTACGGAGCAGTACTTC. Translated: CASSRQESTEQYF.

This rearrangement joins TRBV6-6 to TRBJ1-5; D is possibly TRBD1 (5 bases). Germline lookup yields CDR1 MNHNY and CDR2 SVGAGI (reference sequence). The CDR3 extends over 14 amino acids. Between the trimmed V and J ends, which lost 7 bases and 7 bases, there was a span of 17 bases. CDR3 in amino acids: CASTTGSRGQPQHF. For the CDR3, the DNA is TGTGCCAGCACCACGGGGTCGCGGGGGCAGCCCCAGCATTTT.

This clonotype has more than one count but fewer than ten. As DNA, the CDR3 is TGTGCCAGCAGTAAAAGACCGGCGGCTAGCGGTTTTAATGAGCAGTTCTTC. Encoded protein: CASSKRPAASGFNEQFF. The V and J genes are TRBV2 and TRBJ2-1, with 7 nucleotides matching TRBD2. V trimming: 5 bases; J trimming: 7 bases; junction bases outside the gene matches: 17. CDR1 SNHLY and CDR2 FYNNEI come from the germline V gene. The CDR3 is 17 amino acids.

This clonotype has a handful of counts. The chain joins TRBV5-5 to TRBJ1-1; perhaps TRBD1 as D (5 bases). In germline, CDR1 is SGHKS, CDR2 YYEKEE (reference sequence). This CDR3 region has 15 residues. V was trimmed by 4 bases and J by 1 base, leaving 14 bases between them. CDR3 in amino acids: CASSGIPRANTEAFF. The CDR3 DNA reads as TGTGCCAGCAGCGGGATACCCAGGGCGAACACTGAAGCTTTCTTT.

The chain links TRBV4-2 to TRBJ1-4; D uncertain. V shed 1 base and J shed 3 bases, with 12 bases lying between them. The germline CDR1 and CDR2 sequences are LGHNA and YNFKEQ. The CDR3 totals 16 residues. CDR3 bases: TGTGCCAGCAGCCAAGTGAACCCCGAGGCTAATGAAAAACTGTTTTTT. This sequence encodes CASSQVNPEANEKLFF.

This chain joins TRBV5-1 and TRBJ2-3, with TRBD2 matching over 12 bases. The germline V gene encodes CDR1 SGHRS and CDR2 YFSETQ. CDR3 length: 17 amino acids. V trimming: 0 bases; J trimming: 8 bases; junction bases outside the gene matches: 10. This CDR3 reads CASSLGLAGVERGTQYF. The CDR3 region has the DNA TGCGCCAGCAGCTTGGGACTAGCGGGAGTAGAAAGGGGTACGCAGTATTTT.

V usage is TRBV19 and J usage is TRBJ2-7; D is unresolved. Per the germline V gene, CDR1 is LNHDA and CDR2 is SQIVND (reference sequence). The CDR3 consists of 13 residues. Trimming left V 5 bases short and J 0 bases short, with 8 bases between. The CDR3 DNA follows: TGTGCCAGTAGTTTCGGTTCCTCCTACGAGCAGTACTTC. Its protein is CASSFGSSYEQYF. The whole variable domain, filled in from reference TRBV19 and TRBJ2-7, reads DGGITQSPKYLFRKEGQNVTLSCEQNLNHDAMYWYRQDPGQGLRLIYYSQIVNDFQKGDIAEGYSVSREKKESFPLTVTSAQKNPTAFYLCASSFGSSYEQYFGPGTRLTVT.

This clonotype was picked up a small number of times. The rearrangement joins TRBV29-1 to TRBJ2-3, with 8 bases fitting TRBD1. The CDR3 extends over 13 amino acids. The V gene's germline CDR1 is SQVTM and CDR2 ANQGSEA. With V trimmed by 7 bases and J by 3 bases, 6 bases remained unmatched. The CDR3 sequence is CSGQGTGTDTQYF. DNA of the CDR3: TGCAGCGGGCAAGGGACAGGAACAGATACGCAGTATTTT.

This clonotype was seen repeatedly, ten times or more. The DNA for the CDR3 is TGTGCCTGGAGCCCCGGGGGCAACACCGGGGAGCTGTTTTTT. Residues: CAWSPGGNTGELFF. The rearrangement uses TRBV30 and TRBJ2-2, with D possibly called TRBD1 or TRBD2 (6 bases each). This CDR3 is 14 amino acids long. Germline values: CDR1 GTSNPN, CDR2 SVGIG (reference sequence). V lost 3 bases, J lost 2 bases, and 10 bases lay in between.

The chain links TRBV28 to TRBJ2-3, with TRBD2 matching 8 bases. Germline V lookup: CDR1 MDHEN, CDR2 SYDVKM. The CDR3 totals 15 residues. V trimming: 2 bases; J trimming: 4 bases; junction bases outside the gene matches: 5. CDR3 sequence reads: CASSLRLAGSDTQYF. The CDR3 nucleotides read TGTGCCAGCAGTTTACGGCTAGCGGGTTCAGATACGCAGTATTTT.

This chain uses TRBV5-1 with TRBJ1-4; weak D call: TRBD1 (6 bases). The germline V gene encodes CDR1 SGHRS and CDR2 YFSETQ. V lost 4 bases and J 4 bases, leaving 17 bases between the germline ends. The CDR3 is 16 residues long. The CDR3 here is CASSPGHRGGNEKLFF. The CDR3 coding sequence is TGCGCCAGCAGCCCCGGACACCGAGGGGGTAATGAAAAACTGTTTTTT.

This sequence joins TRBV11-2 and TRBJ1-2, with D perhaps TRBD1 (5 bases). The CDR3 contains 14 residues. V lost 2 bases to trimming and J lost 3 bases, with 10 bases between them. Germline CDR1 and CDR2: SGHAT and FQNNGV. The CDR3 coding sequence is TGTGCCAGCAGCTTATTGGGGCAGGACTATGGCTACACCTTC. This gives the protein CASSLLGQDYGYTF.

The rearrangement uses TRBV5-4 and TRBJ2-7, with D unresolved. CDR1 and CDR2 (germline): SGHNT, YYREEE (reference sequence). V was pared by 0 bases and J by 3 bases, with 7 bases between. CDR3 length: 13 residues. CDR3 protein: CASSLGDNYEQYF. In nucleotides, the CDR3 is TGTGCCAGCAGCTTGGGTGACAACTACGAGCAGTACTTC.

This chain links TRBV5-5 with TRBJ2-2; TRBD1 matches at 9 bases. The CDR3 has 16 residues. Losses at the gene ends were 3 bases for V and 4 bases for J; bases not matched to a gene: 7. Germline-derived CDR1 and CDR2 are SGHKS and YYEKEE (reference sequence). The CDR3 loop is CASSSTGGSATGELFF. The CDR3 DNA sequence: TGTGCCAGCAGCTCAACAGGGGGCTCCGCCACCGGGGAGCTGTTTTTT.

CDR3 DNA sequence: TGTGCCAGCTCACCTGGACAGAATCAGCCCCAGCATTTT. It specifies CASSPGQNQPQHF. This rearrangement joins TRBV18 to TRBJ1-5; tentative D call: TRBD1 (6 bases). The V and J ends lost 3 bases and 4 bases respectively, with 7 bases between them. The germline V gene has CDR1 KGHSH and CDR2 LQKENI. This CDR3 has 13 residues.

The J gene is TRBJ2-3, the V gene TRBV28; D remains ambiguous. CDR3 length: 15 amino acids. V dropped 7 bases and J dropped 1 base, with 15 bases sitting between them. Germline assignment: CDR1 MDHEN and CDR2 SYDVKM. CDR3: CASTLWAGGTDTQYF. CDR3 bases: TGTGCCAGCACCCTATGGGCAGGAGGCACAGATACGCAGTATTTT. Using reference TRBV28 and TRBJ2-3 for the parts outside the CDR3, the full variable domain is DVKVTQSSRYLVKRTGEKVFLECVQDMDHENMFWYRQDPGLGLRLIYFSYDVKMKEKGDIPEGYSVSREKKERFSLILESASTNQTSMYLCASTLWAGGTDTQYFGPGTRLTVL.

This chain uses TRBV11-1 with TRBJ2-7; no clear D gene. Germline V gene lookup returns CDR1 SGHAT and CDR2 FQDESV (reference sequence). The CDR3 has 11 residues. V lost 5 bases and J lost 3, with 5 bases in between. CDR3 DNA sequence: TGTGCCAGCAGCAGACACTACGAGCAGTACTTC. Translating it yields CASSRHYEQYF.